Listed here are 12 T cell receptor beta chains from one sample, sequenced in a study of beta chain features in type 1 diabetes. Study findings and constraints: For Type 1 diabetes patients, all four CD4+ subsets carried TCRB CDR3s that were moderately but significantly shorter.

Expressed TCRB transcripts were sequenced because the isolated RNA had all been reverse transcribed beforehand. Assay: immunoSEQ multiplex PCR; the TCRdb copy retains only in-frame clones and omits some. Among some 640,000 clones listed, roughly 13% were seen once. Antigens of these TCRs are unknown. Specimen: naive CD4+ T cells from blood. All receptors come from a man aged 18-30 years with type 1 diabetes.

This clone was counted between two and nine times. This chain links TRBV18 with TRBJ2-5; D gene ambiguous. The CDR3 runs 15 residues. Germline V gives CDR1 KGHSH, CDR2 LQKENI. Trimming stripped 3 bases from V and 0 bases from J, with 11 bases between. The CDR3 loop reads CASSPNMQHQETQYF. The CDR3 bases are TGTGCCAGCTCACCCAACATGCAACACCAAGAGACCCAGTACTTC.

The genes are TRBV6-5 and TRBJ1-1, with TRBD1 as a possible D gene (6 bases). The CDR3 is 15 amino acids. CDR1 and CDR2 from the germline V gene are MNHEY and SVGAGI. V lost 5 bases and J 3 bases, leaving 16 bases between the germline ends. CDR3 in amino acids: CASSPSGTSDTEAFF. In DNA, the CDR3 is TGTGCCAGCAGTCCGTCCGGGACATCGGACACTGAAGCTTTCTTT.

This chain connects TRBV4-1 to TRBJ2-1; perhaps TRBD1 as D (5 bases). The V and J ends lost 1 base and 10 bases respectively, with 17 bases between them. The CDR3 has 15 residues. Looked up from germline, CDR1 is MGHRA and CDR2 is YSYEKL. CDR3 residues: CASSQVGRAKYEQFF. The CDR3 DNA sequence: TGCGCCAGCAGCCAAGTTGGCAGGGCGAAGTACGAGCAGTTCTTC.

This clone has more than one count but fewer than ten. The chain joins TRBV2 to TRBJ2-5; D perhaps matches TRBD1 (5 bases). The CDR3 spans 13 residues. With 2 bases removed from V and 4 bases from J, the gap between germline ends came to 8 bases. Germline CDR1 reads SNHLY; CDR2 reads FYNNEI. The CDR3 spells CASSELQGETQYF. Written as DNA, the CDR3 is TGTGCCAGCAGTGAATTGCAGGGAGAGACCCAGTACTTC.

The rearrangement uses TRBV9 and TRBJ1-6; D is unresolved. V was trimmed by 4 bases and J by 6 bases, leaving 17 bases between them. Germline loops: CDR1 SGDLS, CDR2 YYNGEE. The CDR3 covers 16 residues. The CDR3 spells CASSSHSGVSNSPLHF. The DNA for the CDR3 is TGTGCCAGCAGCTCCCACAGCGGGGTGAGTAATTCACCCCTCCACTTT.

This clone came up a few times. V usage is TRBV20-1 and J usage is TRBJ2-2, with D unresolved. V dropped 8 bases and J dropped 4 bases, with 8 bases sitting between them. This CDR3 comprises 11 residues. Germline V gene data show CDR1 as DFQATT and CDR2 as SNEGSKA (reference sequence). The CDR3 spells CSTPGTGELFF. In DNA, the CDR3 is TGCAGTACTCCGGGCACCGGGGAGCTGTTTTTT.

This clone has more than one count but fewer than ten. The chain carries TRBV15 and TRBJ2-5; no reliable D call. Germline V gene data show CDR1 as LNHNV and CDR2 as YYDKDF (reference sequence). V lost 8 bases and J lost 2, with 6 bases in between. This CDR3 has 11 amino acids. The CDR3 sequence is CATSRQETQYF. For the CDR3, the DNA is TGTGCCACCTCTCGGCAAGAGACCCAGTACTTC.

This chain joins TRBV2 and TRBJ2-6; 7 bases align to TRBD1. J lost 1 base, V lost 5 bases, and 5 bases had no gene match. Germline V gene lookup returns CDR1 SNHLY and CDR2 FYNNEI. The CDR3 sequence is 16 residues long. The CDR3 region has the DNA TGTGCCAGCAGTAGGGGGCCGTCGTCTGGGGCCAACGTCCTGACTTTC. This encodes CASSRGPSSGANVLTF.

The V call is TRBV5-1, the J call TRBJ1-2, with D unclear. Trimming took 0 bases from V and 7 from J, leaving 13 bases between them. This CDR3 region has 14 residues. CDR1 is SGHRS, CDR2 YFSETQ, per germline. CDR3 region: CASSLGRGGSGYTF. The CDR3 nucleotides are TGCGCCAGCAGCTTGGGAAGAGGAGGGAGTGGCTACACCTTC.

Only a few counts were recorded for this clone. The rearrangement links TRBV5-4 to TRBJ2-7; D is perhaps TRBD1 (6 bases). The CDR3 spans 16 residues. The V gene lost 5 bases and the J gene lost 0 bases, with 18 bases spanning the gap. Per germline, CDR1 SGHNT and CDR2 YYREEE (reference sequence). The CDR3 protein is CASSTLDRPPSYEQYF. The DNA of the CDR3 is TGTGCCAGCAGTACCCTAGACAGGCCTCCCTCCTACGAGCAGTACTTC.

This clone was seen a handful of times. The same CDR3 also results from other DNA sequences found in this sample. This rearrangement joins TRBV2 to TRBJ2-6; D not resolved. Deletions cut 4 bases from V and 2 bases from J, with 6 bases between. The CDR3 is made up of 14 amino acids. Germline V gives CDR1 SNHLY, CDR2 FYNNEI. The CDR3 DNA follows: TGTGCCAGCAGTGGAGGAGCTGGGGCCAACGTCCTGACTTTC. Translation gives CASSGGAGANVLTF.

This rearrangement joins TRBV9 to TRBJ2-1; maybe TRBD1 (5 bases). CDR1 SGDLS and CDR2 YYNGEE come from the germline V gene. The V end was cut by 4 bases, the J end by 0 bases, with 11 bases between. The CDR3 is made up of 15 amino acids. This CDR3 reads CASSPQGSSYNEQFF. CDR3 nucleotides: TGTGCCAGCAGCCCCCAGGGTAGCTCCTACAATGAGCAGTTCTTC.